Listed below are T cell receptor beta chains from one sample, sequenced in a study of CD8 T cells in ankylosing spondylitis. MiXCR, run by TCRdb on the 5' RACE reads, gives a single entry per CDR3 protein. This table holds around 890,000 distinct CDR3 sequences, approximately 12% found once. What was sequenced was blood, either unsorted or a sorted T cell fraction (not recorded which). Receptors originate from a male donor with ankylosing spondylitis. Each CDR3 is given with its conserved first and last residue. D genes are given only for firm matches. The size entry is marked missing in some rows and otherwise reads once, few, many or a size class.

TRBV7-2	14	NA	NA	TRBJ2-1	TGTGCCAGCAGCTCCTTCGACAGTATCCATGAGCAGTTCTTC	CASSSFDSIHEQFF
TRBV6-5	14	few	NA	TRBJ1-1	TGTGCCAGCAGTTACGTCCCAGGAAACACTGAAGCTTTCTTT	CASSYVPGNTEAFF
TRBV11-2	13	NA	NA	TRBJ2-3	TGTGCCAGCAGCTTAGATCGTCAGGATACACAGTATTTT	CASSLDRQDTQYF
TRBV4-2	16	many	NA	TRBJ2-2	TGTGCCAGCAGCCAAAGGGGCCCCGCGAACACCGGGGAGCTGTTTTTT	CASSQRGPANTGELFF
TRBV20-1	13	few	NA	TRBJ1-2	TGCAGTGCTAGAGATTTGTCTAACTATGGCTACACCTTC	CSARDLSNYGYTF
TRBV25-1	17	NA	TRBD1	TRBJ2-3	TGTGCCAGCAGTCTACCTCTAGGGACAGTAAGCACAGATACGCAGTATTTT	CASSLPLGTVSTDTQYF
TRBV20-1	14	few	TRBD1	TRBJ1-1	TGCAGTGCTAGTGGGACAGAGCTGAACACTGAAGCTTTCTTT	CSASGTELNTEAFF
TRBV6-6	13	NA	NA	TRBJ1-2	TGTGCCAGCGGCCAGGCTACTAACTATGGCTACACCTTC	CASGQATNYGYTF
TRBV5-1	14	many	NA	TRBJ2-1	TGCGCCAGCAGCTTGGGTCAATCTCACAATGAGCAGTTCTTC	CASSLGQSHNEQFF
TRBV7-8	16	few	TRBD2	TRBJ2-5	TGTGCCAGCAGCTTAGCTCGGGAGGTCAGGCGAGAGACCCAGTACTTC	CASSLAREVRRETQYF
TRBV10-3	17	many	NA	TRBJ2-4	TGTGCCATCAGTGAGTCTGGGGTAATGGTAACCAAAAACATTCAGTACTTC	CAISESGVMVTKNIQYF
TRBV6-2/TRBV6-3	16	few	NA	TRBJ2-7	TGTGCCAGCAGTATAGGCTGGGGCCCCAGCTCCTACGAGCAGTACTTC	CASSIGWGPSSYEQYF
TRBV5-1	14	many	TRBD2	TRBJ2-5	TGCGCCAGCAGCCGGACTAGCGCGCAAGAGACCCAGTACTTC	CASSRTSAQETQYF
TRBV7-2	15	few	NA	TRBJ1-2	TGTGCCAGCAGCTTCGCGGGGGGAGCTAACTATGGCTACACCTTC	CASSFAGGANYGYTF
TRBV4-2	18	many	NA	TRBJ1-6	TGTGCCAGCAGCCCCTCCCTTTACGGTGAAGCCTATAATTCACCCCTCCACTTT	CASSPSLYGEAYNSPLHF
TRBV29-1	14	NA	NA	TRBJ1-2	TGCAGCGTTGAAGGTGTCACCATGAACTATGGCTACACCTTC	CSVEGVTMNYGYTF
TRBV5-1	15	many	NA	TRBJ2-3	TGCGCCAGCAGCCTCGGACCGGGCCGCACAGATACGCAGTATTTT	CASSLGPGRTDTQYF